A single T cell receptor (beta chain) is shown here with its context. Germline V lookup: CDR1 SGHTA, CDR2 FQGNSA. The CDR3 consists of 15 residues. With 8 bases removed from V and 2 bases from J, the gap between germline ends came to 16 bases. The authors loaded 200 ng DNA, about 30,000 T cell genomes, into sorted-subset replicate PCRs. Study processing details: Junction-only sequences without quality scores came from ImmunoSEQ, so filtering differed. Using immunoSEQ multiplex PCR, the repertoire was profiled, and TCRdb retains in-frame clones only, with some absent. That table supplies the V and J calls and clone size; D and trimming were determined from the DNA. The table includes around 990,000 clones, about 72% detected once. This record comes from a study of shared clonotypes between healthy human individuals. Across the study: Those who served as donors were a couple of women and three men between the ages of 18 and 49. Each donor's CD8 memory used one plate, CD8 naive two, each CD4 subset three.

The chain couples TRBV7-2 to TRBJ2-1; D is ambiguous. This TCR came from a man aged 18 to 29 in good health. Some clones in this sample may be carry-over from other donors' samples. The sample taken for sequencing was memory CD4+ T cells from PBMCs. Indicated subset: CD45RA-negative fraction. The CDR3 is CASQRFAFTYNEQFF. DNA of the CDR3: TGTGCCAGCCAAAGGTTCGCGTTCACCTACAATGAGCAGTTCTTC.